This record looks at one T cell receptor (beta chain) sequence and its context. V lost 6 bases and J lost 1; bases outside the gene matches: 13. Germline CDR1 WSHSY, CDR2 SAAADI. The CDR3 sequence is 17 residues long. Per the original methods: By means of reference gene primer amplification, nucleated cell counts were estimated. Some clones are missing from TCRdb's copy, which holds only in-frame ones; the method was immunoSEQ multiplex PCR. That table furnishes V, J and clone size, whereas the DNA furnished D and trimming. The data contain about 61,000 clones, roughly 90% of them singletons. This sample was included in a study of blood T cell repertoires in COVID-19.

Sequencing was carried out using peripheral blood. The rearrangement uses TRBV10-2 and TRBJ2-7, with 9 bases aligning to TRBD1. The source is a woman in her forties or fifties with active or convalescent COVID-19. The CDR3 DNA follows: TGCGCCAGCAGCGGTCCGACAGGGGGGCCACTGTCCTACGAGCAGTACTTC. This codes for CASSGPTGGPLSYEQYF.